The following is a TCR beta chain sequence with its context. Antigen unknown. This entry belongs to a study of T-cell memory formation after mild COVID-19. Study-level results: The SARS-CoV-2 specificity of second-wave clones reaching peak at day 37 remained unverified.

Via MiXCR, TCRdb re-called the 5' RACE reads, giving one row per CDR3 protein. Of around 450,000 distinct CDR3 sequences in the sample, more than 20% were seen once. Unmatched junction bases numbered 17, after V lost 3 bases and J lost 12 bases. From germline, CDR1 is KGHDR and CDR2 SFDVKD. The CDR3 runs to 17 residues. This clonotype originated in an adult woman who had mild COVID-19 (a few samples of this study predate the infection). Cell type and time point are not known. This chain connects TRBV24-1 to TRBJ2-1; 9 bases line up with TRBD2. The sample comprised PBMCs or a T cell subset sorted from them (not recorded which). CDR3 amino acids: CATSDAELGLAFDGQFF. The CDR3 region has the DNA TGTGCCACCAGTGATGCGGAGTTAGGACTAGCGTTCGATGGGCAGTTCTTC.